The 14 T cell receptor beta chains given below trace back to one sample, sequenced in a study of cytomegalovirus exposure and HLA in healthy donors. Amplification used 60 Vbeta primers and 13 Jbeta primers. The protocol was immunoSEQ multiplex PCR, while the TCRdb copy is restricted to in-frame clones and leaves out a portion. Here the sample spans 150,000 to 200,000 clones, roughly four fifths being singletons. Sequencing was done on a sample of PBMCs. The receptors were sampled from a woman younger than 35 in good health and CMV-seronegative.

V gene TRBV10-3 combines with J gene TRBJ2-1, with 9 bases fitting TRBD2. Germline CDR1 is ENHRY and CDR2 is SYGVKD. The junction had 8 bases not matched to a gene; V was cut back by 6 bases and J by 5 bases. The CDR3 contains 15 residues. The CDR3 DNA reads as TGTGCCATCAGAGTAGCGGGGGTGCCCAACAATGAGCAGTTCTTC. It yields the protein CAIRVAGVPNNEQFF.

The gene calls are TRBV13 and TRBJ1-6; a possible D gene is TRBD1 (6 bases). CDR1 is PRHDT, CDR2 FYEKMQ, per germline (reference sequence). V lost 2 bases and J lost 7, with 12 bases in between. The CDR3 loop spans 15 amino acids. The CDR3 loop reads CASSLQQGLNSPLHF. The CDR3 bases are TGTGCCAGCAGCTTACAACAGGGATTAAATTCACCCCTCCACTTT.

This clone was seen once. The V and J genes are TRBV6-5 and TRBJ1-3, with 10 bases fitting TRBD1. Germline CDR1 is MNHEY and CDR2 is SVGAGI. The CDR3 is made up of 15 amino acids. Trimming at V came to 7 bases and at J to 2 bases, leaving 5 bases not matched to a gene. As DNA, the CDR3 is TGTGCCAGCAAGACCGACAGGGGGCCTGGAAACACCATATATTTT. Translating gives CASKTDRGPGNTIYF.

The chain links TRBV7-9 to TRBJ2-7; D is perhaps TRBD1 (6 bases). The V and J ends lost 5 bases and 3 bases respectively, with 11 bases between them. The CDR3 covers 13 residues. CDR1 SEHNR and CDR2 FQNEAQ come from the germline V gene (reference sequence). The CDR3 loop reads CASSPLGGYEQYF. In DNA, the CDR3 is TGTGCCAGCAGCCCACTAGGGGGCTACGAGCAGTACTTC.

The chain combines TRBV29-1 with TRBJ2-7; TRBD2 is a possible D gene (6 bases). Germline CDR1 and CDR2: SQVTM and ANQGSEA. The length of the CDR3 is 8 residues. Here the CDR3 DNA reads TGCCGGGGGTACGAGCAGTACTTC. It translates to CRGYEQYF.

As to this clone: This specimen includes other DNA sequences encoding the same CDR3. The J gene is TRBJ2-5, the V gene TRBV5-1, with D maybe TRBD2 (6 bases). V gave up 0 bases and J gave up 5 bases, with 11 bases separating them. Germline V CDR1 and CDR2: SGHRS, YFSETQ. This CDR3 is built from 14 residues. CDR3 protein: CASSLGLAGETQYF. CDR3 DNA sequence: TGCGCCAGCAGCTTGGGGTTGGCGGGGGAGACCCAGTACTTC. The full variable domain, in which reference TRBV5-1 and TRBJ2-5 provide the parts outside the CDR3, is KAGVTQTPRYLIKTRGQQVTLSCSPISGHRSVSWYQQTPGQGLQFLFEYFSETQRNKGNFPGRFSGRQFSNSRSEMNVSTLELGDSALYLCASSLGLAGETQYFGPGTRLLVL.

J is TRBJ2-5 and V is TRBV7-9; a possible D gene is TRBD1 (6 bases). The tail of the sequence fits TRBJ2-7 better, so the J call may be wrong. The V gene's germline CDR1 is SEHNR and CDR2 FQNEAQ (reference sequence). The CDR3 runs 14 residues. For the CDR3, the DNA is TGTGCCAGCAGCCCGCCGGGACACTCCTACGAGCAGTACTTC. It specifies CASSPPGHSYEQYF.

The V call is TRBV7-3, the J call TRBJ2-2; TRBD2 is a possible D gene (7 bases). Trimming shortened V by 5 bases and J by 4 bases, and 17 bases separated the two germline ends. This CDR3 comprises 16 residues. Germline V gene data show CDR1 as SGHTA and CDR2 as FQGTGA. The CDR3 coding sequence is TGTGCCAGCAGCCTGGCCCGGGGGGCGGGCACCGGGGAGCTGTTTTTT. Its translation is CASSLARGAGTGELFF.

There are a few counts of this clone. The chain is built from TRBV4-1 and TRBJ2-1; TRBD2 is a possible D gene (6 bases). Per germline, CDR1 MGHRA and CDR2 YSYEKL. The CDR3 contains 14 residues. V gave up 0 bases and J gave up 4 bases, with 7 bases separating them. The CDR3 protein is CASSQDRGYNEQFF. The CDR3 DNA reads as TGCGCCAGCAGCCAAGATCGGGGGTACAATGAGCAGTTCTTC.

The rearrangement joins TRBV10-3 to TRBJ1-1, with TRBD1 matching over 8 bases. Germline loops: CDR1 ENHRY, CDR2 SYGVKD. The CDR3 is made up of 14 amino acids. V gave up 5 bases and J gave up 4 bases; unmatched junction bases: 6. CDR3 bases: TGTGCCATCAGTCGGACAGGGAGCGCCACTGAAGCTTTCTTT. Its protein is CAISRTGSATEAFF.

CDR3 bases: TGTGCCAGCAGCGTTCTGGCTAGCTCCTACAATGAGCAGTTCTTC. It is translated as CASSVLASSYNEQFF. The V gene is TRBV9, the J gene TRBJ2-1; no clear D. CDR3 length equals 15 residues. Trimming took off 2 bases at V and 0 bases at J, with 9 bases between the two ends. Germline V lookup: CDR1 SGDLS, CDR2 YYNGEE.

This chain uses TRBV9 with TRBJ1-1; D is uncertain. Deletions cut 4 bases from V and 5 bases from J, with 18 bases between. In germline, CDR1 is SGDLS, CDR2 YYNGEE. The CDR3 consists of 15 residues. The CDR3 spells CASSSAVGAGTEAFF. Written as DNA, the CDR3 is TGTGCCAGCAGCTCCGCGGTCGGAGCGGGGACTGAAGCTTTCTTT.

The chain carries TRBV10-2 and TRBJ1-3; 7 bases match TRBD1. The CDR3 covers 17 residues. Looked up from germline, CDR1 is WSHSY and CDR2 is SAAADI. V lost 6 bases, J lost 0 bases, and 11 bases stayed unmatched. Here the CDR3 reads CASSGRGQANSGNTIYF. CDR3 nucleotide sequence: TGCGCCAGCAGCGGAAGAGGACAGGCGAACTCTGGAAACACCATATATTTT.

For the CDR3, the DNA is TGCGCCAGCAGCCAGGGACTAGCGGGGGACAATGAGCAGTTCTTC. Protein: CASSQGLAGDNEQFF. The genes are TRBV5-1 and TRBJ2-1, with 14 bases identical to TRBD2. Germline-derived CDR1 and CDR2 are SGHRS and YFSETQ. The CDR3 runs 15 residues. Germline trimming cut 4 bases from V and 5 bases from J; bases unmatched to any gene: 2.